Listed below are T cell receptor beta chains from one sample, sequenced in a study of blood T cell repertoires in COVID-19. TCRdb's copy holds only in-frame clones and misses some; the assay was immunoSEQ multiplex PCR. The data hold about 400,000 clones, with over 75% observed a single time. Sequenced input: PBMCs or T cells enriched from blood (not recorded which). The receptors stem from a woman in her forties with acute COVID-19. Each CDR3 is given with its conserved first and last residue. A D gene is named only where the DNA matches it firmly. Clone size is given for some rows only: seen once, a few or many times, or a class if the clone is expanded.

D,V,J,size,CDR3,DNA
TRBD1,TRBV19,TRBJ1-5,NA,CASSGAGGSQPQHF,TGTGCCAGTAGTGGGGCAGGGGGGAGTCAGCCCCAGCATTTT
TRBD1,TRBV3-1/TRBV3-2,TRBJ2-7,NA,CASSQHGQADEQYF,TGTGCCAGCAGCCAACACGGACAGGCGGACGAGCAGTACTTC
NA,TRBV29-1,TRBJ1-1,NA,CSVEAQRRMNTEAFF,TGCAGCGTTGAGGCACAGAGAAGAATGAACACTGAAGCTTTCTTT
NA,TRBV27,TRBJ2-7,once,CASSLDRSSYEQYF,TGTGCCAGCAGCCTTGACAGAAGCTCCTACGAGCAGTACTTC
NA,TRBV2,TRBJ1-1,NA,CASSATGKNTEAFF,TGTGCCAGCAGTGCAACAGGGAAGAACACTGAAGCTTTCTTT
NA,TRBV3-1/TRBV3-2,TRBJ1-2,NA,CASSLGGAGGYTF,TGTGCCAGCAGCCTCGGGGGGGCGGGTGGCTACACCTTC
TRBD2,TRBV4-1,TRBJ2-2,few,CASSQTPGTMNTGELFF,TGCGCCAGCAGCCAGACTCCCGGGACTATGAACACCGGGGAGCTGTTTTTT
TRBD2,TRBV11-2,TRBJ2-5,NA,CASSPGTSGVGNGETQYF,TGTGCCAGCAGCCCCGGGACTAGCGGGGTGGGAAACGGAGAGACCCAGTACTTC
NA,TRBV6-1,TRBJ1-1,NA,CASSEITEAFF,TGTGCCAGCAGTGAAATAACTGAAGCTTTCTTT
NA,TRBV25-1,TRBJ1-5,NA,CASSEGGSGNQPQHF,TGTGCCAGCAGTGAGGGGGGTAGTGGCAATCAGCCCCAGCATTTT
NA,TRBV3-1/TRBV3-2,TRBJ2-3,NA,CASSQGARGDTQYF,TGTGCCAGCAGCCAAGGCGCTCGTGGAGATACGCAGTATTTT
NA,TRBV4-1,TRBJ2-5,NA,CASSLTRAETQYF,TGCGCCAGCAGCCTAACTAGGGCAGAGACCCAGTACTTC
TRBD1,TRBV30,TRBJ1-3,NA,CAWGTGLSGNTIYF,TGTGCCTGGGGGACAGGGTTGTCTGGAAACACCATATATTTT
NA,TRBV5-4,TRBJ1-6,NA,CASSLPQGGNSPLHF,TGTGCCAGCAGCTTGCCCCAGGGCGGTAATTCACCCCTCCACTTT
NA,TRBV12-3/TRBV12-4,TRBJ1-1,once,CASSSGTEAFF,TGTGCCAGCAGCTCCGGGACAGAAGCTTTCTTT
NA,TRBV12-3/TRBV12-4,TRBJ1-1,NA,CASSSRDYTEAFF,TGTGCCAGCAGTTCCCGGGACTACACTGAAGCTTTCTTT
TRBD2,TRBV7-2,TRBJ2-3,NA,CASSVLAGLTDTQYF,TGTGCCAGCAGCGTACTAGCGGGGCTCACAGATACGCAGTATTTT
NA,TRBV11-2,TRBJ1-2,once,CASSLFGSGRNYGYTF,TGTGCCAGCAGCTTATTTGGGTCAGGGAGGAACTATGGCTACACCTTC
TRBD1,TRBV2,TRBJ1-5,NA,CASSGTGLNQPQHF,TGTGCCAGCAGTGGGACAGGGCTGAATCAGCCCCAGCATTTT
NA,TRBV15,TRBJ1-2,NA,CATSPRGAPYGYTF,TGTGCCACCAGCCCCCGGGGGGCACCCTATGGCTACACCTTC
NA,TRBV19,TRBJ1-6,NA,CASSMRPVNSPLHF,TGTGCCAGTAGTATGCGGCCAGTTAATTCACCCCTCCACTTT
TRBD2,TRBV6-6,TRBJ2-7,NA,CASSYSKSGGINEQYF,TGTGCCAGCAGTTACTCAAAAAGCGGGGGGATTAATGAGCAGTACTTC
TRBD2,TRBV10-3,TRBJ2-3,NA,CAISEERGGRDTQYF,TGTGCCATCAGTGAGGAGCGGGGGGGGAGGGATACGCAGTATTTT